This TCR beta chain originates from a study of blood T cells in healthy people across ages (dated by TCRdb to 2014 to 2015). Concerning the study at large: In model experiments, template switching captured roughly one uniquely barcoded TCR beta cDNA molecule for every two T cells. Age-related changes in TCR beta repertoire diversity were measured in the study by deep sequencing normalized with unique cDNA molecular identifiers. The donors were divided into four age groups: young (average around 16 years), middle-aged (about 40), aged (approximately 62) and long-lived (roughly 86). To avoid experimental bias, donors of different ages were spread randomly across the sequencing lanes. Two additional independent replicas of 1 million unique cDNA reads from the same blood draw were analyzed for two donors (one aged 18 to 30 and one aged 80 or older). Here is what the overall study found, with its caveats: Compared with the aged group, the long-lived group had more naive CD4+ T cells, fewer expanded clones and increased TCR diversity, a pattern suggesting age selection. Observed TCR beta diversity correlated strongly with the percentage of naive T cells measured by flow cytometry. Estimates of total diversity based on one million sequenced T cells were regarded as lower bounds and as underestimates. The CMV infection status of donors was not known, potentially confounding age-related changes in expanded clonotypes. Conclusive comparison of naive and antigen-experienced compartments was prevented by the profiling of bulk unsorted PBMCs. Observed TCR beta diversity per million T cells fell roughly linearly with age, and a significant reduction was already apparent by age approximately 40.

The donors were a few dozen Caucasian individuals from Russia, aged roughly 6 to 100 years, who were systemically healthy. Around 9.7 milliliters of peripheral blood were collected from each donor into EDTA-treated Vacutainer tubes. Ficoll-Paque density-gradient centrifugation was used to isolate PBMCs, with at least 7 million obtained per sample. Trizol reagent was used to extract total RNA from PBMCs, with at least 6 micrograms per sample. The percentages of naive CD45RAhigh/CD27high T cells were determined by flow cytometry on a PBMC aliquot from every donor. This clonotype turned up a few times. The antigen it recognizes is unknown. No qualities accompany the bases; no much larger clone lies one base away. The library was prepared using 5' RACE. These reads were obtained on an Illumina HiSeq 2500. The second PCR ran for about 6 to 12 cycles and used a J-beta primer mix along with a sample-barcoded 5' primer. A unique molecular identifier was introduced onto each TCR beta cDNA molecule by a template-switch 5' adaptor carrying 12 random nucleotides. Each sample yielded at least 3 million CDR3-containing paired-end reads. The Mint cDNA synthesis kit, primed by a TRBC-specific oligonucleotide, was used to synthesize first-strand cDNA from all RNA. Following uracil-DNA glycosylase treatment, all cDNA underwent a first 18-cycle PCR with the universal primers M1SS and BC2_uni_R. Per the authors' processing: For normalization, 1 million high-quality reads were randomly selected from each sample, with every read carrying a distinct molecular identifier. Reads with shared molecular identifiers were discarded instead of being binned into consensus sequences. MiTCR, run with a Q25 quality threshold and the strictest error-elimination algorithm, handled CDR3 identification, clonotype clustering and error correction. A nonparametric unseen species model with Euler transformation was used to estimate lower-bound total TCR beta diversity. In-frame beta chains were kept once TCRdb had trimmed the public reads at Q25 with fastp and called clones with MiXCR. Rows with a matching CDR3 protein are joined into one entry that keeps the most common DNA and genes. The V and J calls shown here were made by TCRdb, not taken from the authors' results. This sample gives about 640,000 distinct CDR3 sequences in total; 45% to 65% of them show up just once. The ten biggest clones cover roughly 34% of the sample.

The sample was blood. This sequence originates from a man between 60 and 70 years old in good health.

At the DNA level, the sequence is TGTGCCAGCAGCCGCGGGACAGGGGGCGAGTACGAGCAGTACTTC. The translation is CASSRGTGGEYEQYF. Rearrangement joined TRBV7-2 to TRBJ2-4; TRBD1 matches 12 bases in the middle. The better agreement between TRBJ2-7 and the DNA end casts doubt on the J call. The CDR3 runs 15 residues from the cysteine to the phenylalanine. Only the CDR3 part of the read is kept: 45 bases, read in frame from the first base. For CDR1 and CDR2, the germline V gene lists SGHTA and FQGNSA.